The clone carrying this TCR beta chain was picked up one time. The length of the CDR3 is 17 residues. After removal of 1 base from V and 0 bases from J, the junction contained 2 bases not matched to a gene. Germline CDR1 reads LGHNA; CDR2 reads YNFKEQ. Original processing notes: Reference gene primer amplification gave estimated nucleated cell counts. TCRdb keeps only in-frame clones here, not all; method: immunoSEQ multiplex PCR. For V, J and clone size, that table is used; D and trimming come from the DNA. Among 150,000 to 200,000 clones listed, around three quarters were seen once. This sample stems from a study of blood T cell repertoires in COVID-19.

The rearrangement links TRBV4-2 to TRBJ1-6, with TRBD1 matching 8 bases. This sequence originates from a man aged 55-75 years with acute or convalescent COVID-19. Sequenced sample: peripheral blood. CDR3 DNA: TGTGCCAGCAGCCAAGGTACAGGGGGCTCCTATAATTCACCCCTCCACTTT. Translation: CASSQGTGGSYNSPLHF.